Below, 8 T cell receptor beta chains from the same sample are listed, as sequenced in a study of regulatory T cells in long-lasting Graves disease. The time point was: newly diagnosed GD, antithyroid drugs for less than 3 months. There was RNA extracted from PBMCs, and the TCR library was made from it. Arm-PCR of CDR3 regions with iRepertoire HTBI primers generated TCR beta libraries. Using its own MiXCR run on the multiplex PCR reads, TCRdb lists one record per CDR3 protein. The sample has more than 300,000 distinct CDR3 sequences, 15% seen once. The starting material was peripheral blood mononuclear cells (PBMCs), obtained at new diagnosis, from a patient treated with antithyroid drugs. The origin of the receptors is a female donor with Graves disease.

This clonotype appeared many times. The chain has TRBV29-1 and TRBJ2-7; 7 bases fit TRBD2. This CDR3 is built from 12 residues. CDR1 is SQVTM, CDR2 ANQGSEA, per germline. Trimming removed 6 bases from V and 4 bases from J; junction bases left unmatched: 6. In nucleotides, the CDR3 is TGCAGCGTAAACTGGGGGGGATACGAGCAGTACTTC. Residues: CSVNWGGYEQYF.

Comments on this clonotype: The junction departs from the called germline gene at one end, perhaps through a read error. V is TRBV4-2 and J is TRBJ2-3; 11 bases line up with TRBD1. Germline V gene sequence: CDR1 LGHNA, CDR2 YNFKEQ. The CDR3 loop spans 16 amino acids. The CDR3 sequence: CAGSQGDRGTTDTQYF. CDR3 bases: TGTGCCGGCAGCCAAGGGGACAGGGGGACGACAGATACGCAGTATTTT.

This clonotype was detected many times. This chain links TRBV27 with TRBJ2-1, with 9 positions matching TRBD1. The tail of the sequence fits TRBJ2-5 better, so the J call may be wrong. CDR1 MNHEY and CDR2 SMNVEV come from the germline V gene (reference sequence). This CDR3 contains 15 residues. CDR3 loop: CASSSPGTGRETQYF. The DNA of the CDR3 is TGTGCCAGCAGTTCCCCCGGGACAGGGAGGGAGACCCAGTACTTC.

This clonotype was counted between two and nine times. J is TRBJ2-1 and V is TRBV9; 9 nucleotides align to TRBD1. The CDR3 is 15 residues long. Germline loops: CDR1 SGDLS, CDR2 YYNGEE. The trim removed 0 bases at V and 6 bases at J, leaving 4 bases unmatched. CDR3 sequence: CASSVVGTGSNEQFF. CDR3 bases: TGTGCCAGCAGCGTAGTAGGGACAGGGTCCAATGAGCAGTTCTTC. Together with reference TRBV9 and TRBJ2-1, the CDR3 gives the full variable domain: DSGVTQTPKHLITATGQRVTLRCSPRSGDLSVYWYQQSLDQGLQFLIQYYNGEERAKGNILERFSAQQFPDLHSELNLSSLELGDSALYFCASSVVGTGSNEQFFGPGTRLTVL.

Worth noting for this clonotype: One base away lies a much larger clone, so this may be a sequencing read error. The rearrangement joins TRBV9 to TRBJ2-1; D could derive from TRBD1 or TRBD2 (6 bases each). The V gene lost 4 bases and the J gene lost 10 bases, with 18 bases spanning the gap. This CDR3 contains 14 residues. Germline assignment: CDR1 SGDLS and CDR2 YYNGEE. The CDR3 DNA sequence: TGTGCCAGCAGCTCCTCTCCGGGGGCCCACGAGCAGTTCTTC. Encoded protein: CASSSSPGAHEQFF. The full variable domain, completed using reference TRBV9 and TRBJ2-1, is DSGVTQTPKHLITATGQRVTLRCSPRSGDLSVYWYQQSLDQGLQFLIQYYNGEERAKGNILERFSAQQFPDLHSELNLSSLELGDSALYFCASSSSPGAHEQFFGPGTRLTVL.

This clonotype was seen many times. This rearrangement joins TRBV6-1 to TRBJ2-5; D is tentatively TRBD1 or TRBD2 (6 bases each). Deletions cut 4 bases from V and 4 bases from J, with 13 bases between. CDR1 MNHNS and CDR2 SASEGT come from the germline V gene. This CDR3 spans 14 amino acids. CDR3 DNA: TGTGCCAGCAGTGCCCGCCGGGGGCCAGAGACCCAGTACTTC. Translating it yields CASSARRGPETQYF.

The genes are TRBV20-1 and TRBJ1-5; 9 bases line up with TRBD1. Germline V lookup: CDR1 DFQATT, CDR2 SNEGSKA (reference sequence). The CDR3 sequence is 14 residues long. With V trimmed by 0 bases and J by 9 bases, 6 bases remained unmatched. In nucleotides, the CDR3 is TGCAGTGCTAGAGATGGGGACAGGGCCCGGCCCCAGCATTTT. Its translation: CSARDGDRARPQHF.

This clonotype was recorded many times. The J gene is TRBJ2-7, the V gene TRBV6-5; TRBD1 is a possible D gene (6 bases). Germline CDR1 MNHEY, CDR2 SVGAGI. V was pared by 2 bases and J by 0 bases, with 8 bases between. There are 14 residues in the CDR3. CDR3 bases: TGTGCCAGCAGTTACGGACAGAGCTCCTACGAGCAGTACTTC. Its translation: CASSYGQSSYEQYF.